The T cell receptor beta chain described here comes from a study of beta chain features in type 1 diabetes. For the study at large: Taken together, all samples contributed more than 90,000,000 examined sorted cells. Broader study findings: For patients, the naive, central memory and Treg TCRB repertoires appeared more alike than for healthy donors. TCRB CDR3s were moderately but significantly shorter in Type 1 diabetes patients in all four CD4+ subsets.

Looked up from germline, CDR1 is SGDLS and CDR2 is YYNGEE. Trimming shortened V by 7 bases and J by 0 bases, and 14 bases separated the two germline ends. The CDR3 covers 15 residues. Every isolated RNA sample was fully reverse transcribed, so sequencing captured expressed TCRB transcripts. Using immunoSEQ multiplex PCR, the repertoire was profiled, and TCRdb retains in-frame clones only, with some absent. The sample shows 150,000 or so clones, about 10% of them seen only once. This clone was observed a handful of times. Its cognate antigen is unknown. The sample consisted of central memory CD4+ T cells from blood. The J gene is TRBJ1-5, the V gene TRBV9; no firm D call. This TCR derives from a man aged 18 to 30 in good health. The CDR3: CASALEGISNQPQHF. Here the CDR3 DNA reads TGTGCCAGCGCACTAGAAGGGATTAGCAATCAGCCCCAGCATTTT.